This T cell receptor (beta chain) was sequenced in a study of blood T cell repertoires in COVID-19. As for the study in general: Sample material is recorded as cDNA or gDNA derived from T cells, B-cell-depleted T cells, or PBMCs.

Assay: immunoSEQ multiplex PCR; the TCRdb copy retains only in-frame clones and omits some. The data show 200,000 to 300,000 clones, around 90% seen once. Germline V gene lookup returns CDR1 SEHNR and CDR2 FQNEAQ (reference sequence). With 3 bases removed from V and 6 bases from J, the gap between germline ends came to 11 bases. There are 13 residues in the CDR3. The V and J genes are TRBV7-9 and TRBJ1-2, with D possibly being TRBD1 (6 bases). Sequencing used peripheral blood. The TCR sequence derives from a man younger than 45 with COVID-19, enrolled during active disease. The CDR3 nucleotides read TGTGCCAGCAGCTTGGCAGGGGCCGATGGCTACACCTTC. It translates to CASSLAGADGYTF.